The clone carrying this T cell receptor (beta chain) is termed medium-sized. Its antigen remains unknown. Treg sorting used a CD4+CD25+CD127-/low gate. Germline V gives CDR1 MNHEY, CDR2 SVGEGT. After removal of 4 bases from V and 2 bases from J, the junction contained 0 bases not matched to a gene. CDR3 length equals 14 residues. Each CDR3 protein is one row after TCRdb ran MiXCR on the 5' RACE reads. The data show some 9,100 distinct CDR3 sequences, with 14% seen just once and 3.3% held by the top ten. General study results and limits: Tumor memory CD4+ T cell TCR gene usage was found to cluster with blood and lymph node memory CD4+ cells and with lymph node naive CD4+ cells.

Sequencing was performed on Tregs sorted from blood. This receptor was obtained from a female donor with breast cancer. The chain couples TRBV6-2 or TRBV6-3 to TRBJ1-5; 9 nucleotides line up with TRBD1. CDR3 in DNA: TGTGCCAGCAGTTGGACAGGGGGCAATCAGCCCCAGCATTTT. This codes for CASSWTGGNQPQHF.